The present T cell receptor (beta chain) was sequenced within a study of T cells in Graves' hyperthyroidism and ophthalmopathy. Study at large: Peripheral blood specimens were obtained at initial diagnosis, prior to any treatment. Regarding the study as a whole: Stable hyperthyroidism and ophthalmopathy were separated using 13 V-J signatures. Blood samples included most of the expanded thyroid clonotypes exceeding 0.001.

Any patient presenting with uncontrolled infection, other autoimmune disease, pregnancy or lactation was left out. About this clonotype itself: The antigen remains unidentified.

The TCR beta CDR3 regions underwent amplification using RNA transcripts as the source. First-round RT-PCR with HTBI primers amplified the TCR CDR3 region. TCRdb reprocessed the multiplex PCR reads with MiXCR, giving one entry per CDR3 protein. The sample holds around 500,000 distinct CDR3 sequences, around 15% seen once. This clonotype was sampled from a woman under 30 with Graves' hyperthyroidism. What was sequenced was blood.

The CDR3: CATSDAGLAGVDTQYF. The CDR3 DNA sequence: TGTGCCACCAGTGATGCCGGACTAGCGGGAGTAGATACGCAGTATTTT. V and J are TRBV24-1 and TRBJ2-3; TRBD2 agrees at 13 bases. V was clipped by 3 bases and J by 5 bases; unmatched bases: 4. This CDR3 comprises 16 residues. Germline CDR1 KGHDR, CDR2 SFDVKD.